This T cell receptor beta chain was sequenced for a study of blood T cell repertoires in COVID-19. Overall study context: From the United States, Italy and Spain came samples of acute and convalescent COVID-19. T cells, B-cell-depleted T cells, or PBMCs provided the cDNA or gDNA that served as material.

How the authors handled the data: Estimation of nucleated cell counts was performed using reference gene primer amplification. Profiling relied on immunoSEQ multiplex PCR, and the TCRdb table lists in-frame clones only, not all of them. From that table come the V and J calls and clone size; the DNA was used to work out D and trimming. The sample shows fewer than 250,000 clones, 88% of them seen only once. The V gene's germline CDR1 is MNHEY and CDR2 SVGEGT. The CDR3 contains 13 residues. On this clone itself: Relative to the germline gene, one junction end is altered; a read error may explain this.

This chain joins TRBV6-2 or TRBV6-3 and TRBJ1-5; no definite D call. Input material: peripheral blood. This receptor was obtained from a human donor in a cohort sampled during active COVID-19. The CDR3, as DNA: TGTGCCGGCAGTTACGGCACCAATCAGCCCCAGCATTTT. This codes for CAGSYGTNQPQHF.